Below, 10 T cell receptor beta chains from the same sample are listed, as sequenced in a study of blood T cells in healthy people across ages. With a J-beta primer mix and a sample-barcoded 5' primer, a second PCR ran about 7 to 12 cycles. TCRdb re-analysed the 5' RACE reads in MiXCR, keeping a single row per CDR3 protein. The sample contains some 890,000 distinct CDR3 sequences, approximately 32% of which appear only once. Separately, the same data were catalogued under a study of T cells of mothers and their children.

Sequencing was performed on blood. The receptors here all came from a woman between 35 and 50 years old in good health.

V usage is TRBV29-1 and J usage is TRBJ2-4, with D possibly TRBD1 on 6 matching bases. The J call may not be correct, given that the DNA end is closer to TRBJ2-5. The germline gives CDR1 SQVTM, CDR2 ANQGSEA. The CDR3 runs 13 residues. The CDR3 nucleotides read TGCAGCGTTGGAGAGGGGGACGGGGAGACCCAGTACTTC. This translates into CSVGEGDGETQYF.

This clonotype was seen a handful of times. The CDR3 loop reads CASSLGQGWTEAFF. The CDR3 DNA reads TGTGCCAGCAGCTTGGGGCAGGGGTGGACTGAAGCTTTCTTT. The gene calls are TRBV5-6 and TRBJ1-1; perhaps TRBD1 as D (6 bases). The CDR3 runs 14 residues. Trimming pared 0 bases from V and 5 bases from J, leaving 11 bases between. Germline V gene sequence: CDR1 SGHDT, CDR2 YYEEEE.

At least ten counts were recorded for this clonotype. The chain uses TRBV5-5 and TRBJ2-1; the D gene is possibly TRBD1 (6 bases). V dropped 2 bases and J dropped 0 bases, with 15 bases sitting between them. Germline CDR1 and CDR2: SGHKS and YYEKEE (reference sequence). This CDR3 has 17 residues. The CDR3 spells CASSLTDRPSSYNEQFF. In DNA, the CDR3 is TGTGCCAGCAGCTTAACAGACAGGCCGAGCTCCTACAATGAGCAGTTCTTC.

This clonotype has just a few counts. The gene calls are TRBV7-6 and TRBJ1-5; no firm D call. Germline V lookup: CDR1 SGHVS, CDR2 FNYEAQ. V was shortened by 4 bases and J by 2 bases, with 18 bases between the two germline ends. This CDR3 is built from 17 residues. The CDR3 bases are TGTGCCAGCAGCTCCGGGTACGGGTCGGTCGGCAATCAGCCCCAGCATTTT. This gives the protein CASSSGYGSVGNQPQHF.

This clonotype was recorded many times. The chain has TRBV20-1 and TRBJ2-3; 7 bases agree with TRBD1. The germline gives CDR1 DFQATT, CDR2 SNEGSKA (reference sequence). J gave up 4 bases and V 0 bases, and 4 bases lay outside the gene matches. This CDR3 has 14 amino acids. CDR3 protein: CSARDPDRADTQYF. The CDR3 DNA reads TGCAGTGCTAGAGACCCTGACAGGGCAGATACGCAGTATTTT.

This clonotype was picked up a small number of times. The chain employs TRBV6-1 and TRBJ2-7; 11 nucleotides line up with TRBD1. Germline V gives CDR1 MNHNS, CDR2 SASEGT. The J segment lost 2 bases and the V segment lost 9 bases, leaving 6 bases of the junction unmatched. The length of the CDR3 is 14 residues. DNA for the CDR3: TGTGCCAGTGTCCGGGACAGGGGGACCTACGAGCAGTACTTC. Encoded protein: CASVRDRGTYEQYF.

This chain joins TRBV2 and TRBJ2-7; D possibly matches TRBD1 or TRBD2 (5 bases each). The CDR3 loop spans 15 amino acids. The V end lost 6 bases, the J end lost 1 base, and 16 bases lay between the germline ends. The germline gives CDR1 SNHLY, CDR2 FYNNEI. The CDR3: CASRPGRTASYEQYF. CDR3 nucleotides: TGTGCCAGCAGACCGGGACGCACGGCTTCCTACGAGCAGTACTTC.

V usage is TRBV20-1 and J usage is TRBJ1-2, with D hard to call. The CDR3 spans 13 residues. The V and J ends lost 7 bases and 2 bases respectively, with 14 bases between them. Germline V gene data show CDR1 as DFQATT and CDR2 as SNEGSKA (reference sequence). CDR3 sequence: CSGTTLGNYGYTF. Here the CDR3 DNA reads TGCAGTGGGACGACGTTAGGGAACTATGGCTACACCTTC.

The genes are TRBV11-1 and TRBJ2-1; 7 positions match TRBD1. Germline CDR1 is SGHAT and CDR2 is FQDESV (reference sequence). V was clipped by 5 bases and J by 13 bases; unmatched bases: 8. The CDR3 is 12 amino acids. The CDR3 DNA reads TGTGCCAGCAGCGCGGACAGGTCTGAACAGTTCTTC. Its translation is CASSADRSEQFF.

Only a few counts were recorded for this clonotype. V and J are TRBV6-2 or TRBV6-3 and TRBJ2-3; 13 bases agree with TRBD2. This CDR3 region has 15 residues. Germline CDR1 reads MNHEY; CDR2 reads SVGEGT. J was trimmed by 7 bases and V by 5 bases; bases with no gene match: 6. This chain's CDR3 is CASSTTSGGWNTQYF. The CDR3 region has the DNA TGTGCCAGCAGTACGACTAGCGGGGGGTGGAATACGCAGTATTTT.